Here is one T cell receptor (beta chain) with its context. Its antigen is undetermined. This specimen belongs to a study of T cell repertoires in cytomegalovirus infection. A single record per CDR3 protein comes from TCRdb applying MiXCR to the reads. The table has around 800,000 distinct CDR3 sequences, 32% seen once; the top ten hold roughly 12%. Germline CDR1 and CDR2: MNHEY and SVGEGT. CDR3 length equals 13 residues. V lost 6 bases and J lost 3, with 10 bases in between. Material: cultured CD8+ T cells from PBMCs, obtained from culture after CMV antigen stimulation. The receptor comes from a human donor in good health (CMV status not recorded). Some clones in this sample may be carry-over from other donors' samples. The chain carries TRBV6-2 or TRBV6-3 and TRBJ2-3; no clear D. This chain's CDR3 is CASRSSRTDTQYF. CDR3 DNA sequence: TGTGCCAGCAGGAGTAGCAGGACAGATACGCAGTATTTT.